This T cell receptor (beta chain) was profiled in a study of blood T cell repertoires in COVID-19. The wider study: The samples span acute and convalescent COVID-19 from the United States, Italy and Spain.

This table comes from immunoSEQ multiplex PCR, and its TCRdb copy is limited to in-frame clones, with some not included. This sample has some 140,000 clones, with 84% found just once. This clone was observed a single time. Losses at the gene ends were 0 bases for V and 0 bases for J; bases not matched to a gene: 3. The germline CDR1 and CDR2 sequences are MGHRA and YSYEKL. This CDR3 region has 18 residues. The participants were between about 18 and 100 years old and came from about two dozen US areas. Cohorts were assigned according to the clinical history that participants reported. This chain connects TRBV4-1 to TRBJ2-1; 12 bases agree with TRBD2. The sequencing input was PBMCs or T cells enriched from blood (not recorded which). This TCR derives from a man in his forties with acute COVID-19. The CDR3 region is CASSQEGLAGLSYNEQFF. The CDR3 DNA reads TGCGCCAGCAGCCAAGAGGGACTAGCGGGCCTCTCCTACAATGAGCAGTTCTTC.